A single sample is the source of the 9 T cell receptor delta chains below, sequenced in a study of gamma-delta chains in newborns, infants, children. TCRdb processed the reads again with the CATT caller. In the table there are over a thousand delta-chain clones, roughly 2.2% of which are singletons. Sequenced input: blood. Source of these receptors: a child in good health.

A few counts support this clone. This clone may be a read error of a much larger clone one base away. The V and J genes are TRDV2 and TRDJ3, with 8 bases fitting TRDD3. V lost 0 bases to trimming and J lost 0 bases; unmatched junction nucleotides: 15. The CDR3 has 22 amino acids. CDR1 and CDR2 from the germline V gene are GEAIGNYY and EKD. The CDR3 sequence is CACDTLKRLGGTFSWDTRQMFF. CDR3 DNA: TGTGCCTGTGACACCCTAAAGAGACTGGGGGGCACGTTCTCCTGGGACACCCGACAGATGTTTTTC.

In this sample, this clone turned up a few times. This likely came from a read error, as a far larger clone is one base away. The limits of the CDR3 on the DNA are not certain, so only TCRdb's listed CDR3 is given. The CDR3 spells CSVLLCSKRTLSCNRDWATLTVQLFF. V is TRAV29/DV5 and J is TRDJ2; TRDD3, as called in the table, went unchecked against the DNA. Both ends counted, the CDR3 spans 26 residues. CDR1 is NSMFDY, CDR2 ISSIKDK, per germline.

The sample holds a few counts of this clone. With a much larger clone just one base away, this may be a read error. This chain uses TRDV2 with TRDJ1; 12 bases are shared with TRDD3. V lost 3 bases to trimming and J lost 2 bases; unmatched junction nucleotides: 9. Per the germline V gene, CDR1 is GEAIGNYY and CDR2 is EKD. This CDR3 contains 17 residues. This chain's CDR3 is CACDGLLGDTQTDKLIF. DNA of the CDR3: TGTGCCTGTGACGGCTTACTGGGGGATACCCAAACCGATAAACTCATCTTT.

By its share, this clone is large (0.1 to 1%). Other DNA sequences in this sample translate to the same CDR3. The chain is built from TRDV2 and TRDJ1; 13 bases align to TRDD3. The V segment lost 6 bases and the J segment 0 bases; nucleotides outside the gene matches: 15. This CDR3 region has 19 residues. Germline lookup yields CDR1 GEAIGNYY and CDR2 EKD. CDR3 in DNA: TGTGCCTGTTCCTTCCTACGCCTTACTGGGGGATACGACACCGATAAACTCATCTTT. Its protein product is CACSFLRLTGGYDTDKLIF.

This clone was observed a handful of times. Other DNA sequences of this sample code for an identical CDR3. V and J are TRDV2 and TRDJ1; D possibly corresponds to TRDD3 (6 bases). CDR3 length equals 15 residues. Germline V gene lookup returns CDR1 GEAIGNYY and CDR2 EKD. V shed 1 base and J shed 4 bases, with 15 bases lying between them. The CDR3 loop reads CACDTVVGGDDKLIF. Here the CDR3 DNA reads TGTGCCTGTGACACTGTGGTGGGGGGCGACGATAAACTCATCTTT.

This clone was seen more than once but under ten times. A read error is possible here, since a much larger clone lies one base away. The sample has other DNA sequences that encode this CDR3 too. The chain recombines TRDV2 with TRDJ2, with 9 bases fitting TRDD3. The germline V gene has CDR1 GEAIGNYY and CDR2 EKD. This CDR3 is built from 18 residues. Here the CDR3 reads CACDTYWGSNSLTAQLFF. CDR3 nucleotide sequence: TGCGCCTGTGACACGTACTGGGGGAGCAACTCTTTGACAGCACAACTCTTCTTT.

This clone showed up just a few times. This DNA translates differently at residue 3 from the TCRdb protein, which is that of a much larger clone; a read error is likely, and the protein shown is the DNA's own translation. Written as DNA, the CDR3 is TGTGCCCGTGACAACCTAAGGGCCACCTGGGACACCCGACAGATGTTTTTC. This codes for CARDNLRATWDTRQMFF. The chain is built from TRDV2 and TRDJ3; no reliable D call. This CDR3 is built from 17 residues. The germline CDR1 and CDR2 sequences are GEAIGNYY and EKD.

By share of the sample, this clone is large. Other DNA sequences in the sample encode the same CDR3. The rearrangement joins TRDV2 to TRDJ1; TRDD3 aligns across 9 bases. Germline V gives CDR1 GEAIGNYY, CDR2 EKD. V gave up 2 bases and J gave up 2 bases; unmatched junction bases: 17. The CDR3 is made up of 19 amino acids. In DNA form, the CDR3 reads TGTGCCTGTGACAAGCTCTCTACTGGGGGACGGCACCGGACCGATAAACTCATCTTT. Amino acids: CACDKLSTGGRHRTDKLIF.

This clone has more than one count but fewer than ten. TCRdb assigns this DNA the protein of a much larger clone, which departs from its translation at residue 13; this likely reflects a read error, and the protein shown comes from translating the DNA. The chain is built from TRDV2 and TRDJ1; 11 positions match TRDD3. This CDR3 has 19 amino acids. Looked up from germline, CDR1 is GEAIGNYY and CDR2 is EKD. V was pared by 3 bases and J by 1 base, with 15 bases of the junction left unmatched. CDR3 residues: CACDPALLGDMNCTDKLIF. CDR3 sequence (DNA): TGTGCCTGTGACCCCGCCTTACTGGGGGATATGAATTGCACCGATAAACTCATCTTT.